These T cell receptor beta chains were read from a single sample in a study of OX40 agonist ivuxolimab in advanced cancers. Sequenced by immunoSEQ multiplex PCR; TCRdb stores in-frame clones only, minus some. The data show some 77,000 clones, with about 90% seen just once and 1.5% to 2% held by the top ten. Material: CD4+ or CD8+ T cells sorted from blood, obtained in a trial of the OX40 agonist ivuxolimab. All receptors derive from an adult with an advanced solid tumor such as melanoma, head and neck, liver or kidney cancer. Each CDR3 is given with its conserved first and last residue. A D gene is named only where the DNA matches it firmly. Clone size is given for some rows only: seen once, a few or many times, or a class if the clone is expanded.

clone size: NA
D gene: TRBD2
J gene: TRBJ2-7
V gene: TRBV4-1
CDR3 DNA: TGCGCCAGCAGCTTTGGACTAGCGGGAGGGGGGCAGAACGAGCAGTACTTC
CDR3 protein: CASSFGLAGGGQNEQYF

clone size: NA
D gene: TRBD1
J gene: TRBJ2-5
V gene: TRBV7-7
CDR3 DNA: TGTGCTAGCAGCTACGGGACAGGGGCTAAAGAGACCCAGTACTTC
CDR3 protein: CASSYGTGAKETQYF

clone size: NA
D gene: NA
J gene: TRBJ2-7
V gene: TRBV5-6
CDR3 DNA: TGTGCCAGCAGCTTTGGTATGAGGGGGTCGGCCGAGTACTTC
CDR3 protein: CASSFGMRGSAEYF

clone size: NA
D gene: NA
J gene: TRBJ1-1
V gene: TRBV2
CDR3 DNA: TGTGCCAGCAGTAAGAGTAGGGGCACTGAAGCTTTCTTT
CDR3 protein: CASSKSRGTEAFF

clone size: NA
D gene: TRBD2
J gene: TRBJ2-3
V gene: TRBV5-4
CDR3 DNA: TGTGCCAGCAGCCCCGCAACTAGCGGGGGGGCCCCTGGAGATACGCAGTATTTT
CDR3 protein: CASSPATSGGAPGDTQYF

clone size: NA
D gene: NA
J gene: TRBJ2-5
V gene: TRBV19
CDR3 DNA: TGTGCCAGTAGTATAGGTACGGAAGAGACCCAGTACTTC
CDR3 protein: CASSIGTEETQYF

clone size: NA
D gene: TRBD1
J gene: TRBJ1-3
V gene: TRBV28
CDR3 DNA: TGTGCCAGCAGTTTTGGACAGGTGGTCGGCACCATATATTTT
CDR3 protein: CASSFGQVVGTIYF

clone size: once
D gene: NA
J gene: TRBJ1-5
V gene: TRBV28
CDR3 DNA: TGTGCCAGCAGTCAGCGCCGGGCGGGGCCCCAGCATTTT
CDR3 protein: CASSQRRAGPQHF

clone size: NA
D gene: NA
J gene: TRBJ2-2
V gene: TRBV29-1
CDR3 DNA: TGCAGCGTTGCGGAGACCCCCGGGGAGCTGTTTTTT
CDR3 protein: CSVAETPGELFF

clone size: NA
D gene: TRBD2
J gene: TRBJ2-3
V gene: TRBV2
CDR3 DNA: TGTGCCAGCAGTGGGCGGGGGGGCTTAACGGATACGCAGTATTTT
CDR3 protein: CASSGRGGLTDTQYF

clone size: NA
D gene: NA
J gene: TRBJ2-7
V gene: TRBV7-8
CDR3 DNA: TGTGCCAGCAGCAACACACGGGCTCAAAGCTACGAGCAGTACTTC
CDR3 protein: CASSNTRAQSYEQYF

clone size: NA
D gene: TRBD2
J gene: TRBJ2-1
V gene: TRBV19
CDR3 DNA: TGTGCCAGTAGTCGTAGCGGGAGGGGTAATGAGCAGTTCTTC
CDR3 protein: CASSRSGRGNEQFF

clone size: once
D gene: TRBD2
J gene: TRBJ2-7
V gene: TRBV15
CDR3 DNA: TGTGCCACCAGCGGGGGACTAGCGGGGTCTGTTTCATCCTACGAGCAGTACTTC
CDR3 protein: CATSGGLAGSVSSYEQYF

clone size: NA
D gene: NA
J gene: TRBJ1-5
V gene: TRBV5-1
CDR3 DNA: TGCGCCAGCAGCTTGGACGGCAATCAGCCCCAGCATTTT
CDR3 protein: CASSLDGNQPQHF

clone size: NA
D gene: NA
J gene: TRBJ1-3
V gene: TRBV7-2
CDR3 DNA: TGTGCCAGCAGCTTGGGCGGGGCGGCTGGAAACACCATATATTTT
CDR3 protein: CASSLGGAAGNTIYF

clone size: NA
D gene: TRBD2
J gene: TRBJ2-7
V gene: TRBV6-6
CDR3 DNA: TGTGCCAGCTCGGCGGGAGGGCTTGGGTCCTACGAGCAGTACTTC
CDR3 protein: CASSAGGLGSYEQYF

clone size: few
D gene: NA
J gene: TRBJ2-7
V gene: TRBV7-9
CDR3 DNA: TGTGCCAGCAGCTTAGCAAGTGTGGGGCAGGGCTACGAGCAGTACTTC
CDR3 protein: CASSLASVGQGYEQYF

clone size: NA
D gene: TRBD2
J gene: TRBJ2-5
V gene: TRBV2
CDR3 DNA: TGTGCCTCCGAACTAGCGCGAGAGACCCAGTACTTC
CDR3 protein: CASELARETQYF

clone size: NA
D gene: NA
J gene: TRBJ1-1
V gene: TRBV27
CDR3 DNA: TGTGCCAGCAGTTTATCGATGAACACTGAAGCTTTCTTT
CDR3 protein: CASSLSMNTEAFF

clone size: NA
D gene: NA
J gene: TRBJ2-3
V gene: TRBV19
CDR3 DNA: TGTGCCAGTACCGCCGGGAGCGCTGATACAGATACGCAGTATTTT
CDR3 protein: CASTAGSADTDTQYF

clone size: NA
D gene: TRBD1
J gene: TRBJ1-1
V gene: TRBV7-2
CDR3 DNA: TGTGCCAGCAGCTTATTGGGACAGGGGGCGCTGAACACTGAAGCTTTCTTT
CDR3 protein: CASSLLGQGALNTEAFF

clone size: once
D gene: NA
J gene: TRBJ2-5
V gene: TRBV10-1
CDR3 DNA: TGCGCCAGCAGTTGGACCCCGTCAGGGACCCAGTACTTC
CDR3 protein: CASSWTPSGTQYF

clone size: NA
D gene: NA
J gene: TRBJ2-3
V gene: TRBV13
CDR3 DNA: TGTGCCAGCAGCCGTGGGGGGGCTAGCACAGATACGCAGTATTTT
CDR3 protein: CASSRGGASTDTQYF

clone size: NA
D gene: NA
J gene: TRBJ2-7
V gene: TRBV10-2
CDR3 DNA: TGCGCCAGCAGGAGACAGGCCGAGCAGTACTTC
CDR3 protein: CASRRQAEQYF

clone size: NA
D gene: NA
J gene: TRBJ2-2
V gene: TRBV27
CDR3 DNA: TGTGCCAGCAGTTCCTACACCGGGGAGCTGTTTTTT
CDR3 protein: CASSSYTGELFF

clone size: NA
D gene: NA
J gene: TRBJ1-1
V gene: TRBV18
CDR3 DNA: TGTGCCAGCTCACCACCCTCAGGGCAGATGAACACTGAAGCTTTCTTT
CDR3 protein: CASSPPSGQMNTEAFF

clone size: NA
D gene: NA
J gene: TRBJ2-7
V gene: TRBV5-1
CDR3 DNA: TGCGCCAGCAAGTCCAGGGGCCCCTTCGAGCAGTACTTC
CDR3 protein: CASKSRGPFEQYF

clone size: NA
D gene: TRBD1
J gene: TRBJ2-2
V gene: TRBV7-9
CDR3 DNA: TGTGCCAGCAGCTCGGACAGGGGTGCCGGGGAGCTGTTTTTT
CDR3 protein: CASSSDRGAGELFF

clone size: NA
D gene: NA
J gene: TRBJ1-5
V gene: TRBV15
CDR3 DNA: TGTGCCACCAGCAGAGATAAGGCGGCCGAGAGGCCCCAGCATTTT
CDR3 protein: CATSRDKAAERPQHF

clone size: NA
D gene: TRBD1
J gene: TRBJ2-1
V gene: TRBV28
CDR3 DNA: TGTGCCAGCAGTTTAGCCGGGACAGGGAATCGCAATGAGCAGTTCTTC
CDR3 protein: CASSLAGTGNRNEQFF

clone size: NA
D gene: NA
J gene: TRBJ1-5
V gene: TRBV18
CDR3 DNA: TGTGCCAGCTCACCCGGTGTAGACCAGCCCCAGCATTTT
CDR3 protein: CASSPGVDQPQHF

clone size: NA
D gene: NA
J gene: TRBJ2-3
V gene: TRBV4-1
CDR3 DNA: TGCGCCAGTGGCCGGACTCTCGCGGTTCGGGATACGCAGTATTTT
CDR3 protein: CASGRTLAVRDTQYF

clone size: NA
D gene: NA
J gene: TRBJ2-6
V gene: TRBV5-1
CDR3 DNA: TGCGCCAGCAGCTTGGGGGAGCTCCCCTCTGGGGCCAACGTCCTGACTTTC
CDR3 protein: CASSLGELPSGANVLTF

clone size: few
D gene: NA
J gene: TRBJ2-2
V gene: TRBV4-2
CDR3 DNA: TGTGCCAGCAGCCAAGAATGGCGTGGGGGGGAGCTGTTTTTT
CDR3 protein: CASSQEWRGGELFF